This TCR beta chain appears in the sequencing data of a study of blood T cells in healthy people across ages. With a J-beta primer mix and a sample-barcoded 5' primer, a second PCR ran 7 to 11 cycles. From each sample, at least 2.5 million paired-end reads containing CDR3 were obtained. TCRdb analysed the 5' RACE reads with MiXCR anew, one entry per CDR3 protein. The sample consists of approximately 1,700,000 distinct CDR3 sequences, roughly two fifths of them appearing once. The CDR3 has 15 residues. Germline CDR1 is SGHRS and CDR2 is YFSETQ. Between the trimmed V and J ends, which lost 3 bases and 1 base, there was a span of 13 bases.

The source material was blood. The rearrangement joins TRBV5-1 to TRBJ1-2, with D maybe TRBD1 (5 bases). This TCR came from a human donor in good health. The CDR3 loop is CASSSGTTVNYGYTF. In DNA form, the CDR3 reads TGCGCCAGCAGCTCAGGGACGACAGTTAACTATGGCTACACCTTC.